These 18 T cell receptor beta chains were sequenced from one sample in a study of T cell responses to AZD1222 COVID-19 vaccine (dated by TCRdb to the early 2020s). The method was the immunoSEQ multiplex PCR assay. TCRdb stores this immuneACCESS table with in-frame sequences only. Part of the clones is absent; in the studies checked, under half of the shortfall reflects unresolved V genes, and no reason is known for the rest. The sample yields roughly 120,000 clones; roughly 89% were counted once. The ten largest clonotypes hold roughly 4.1% of the sample. The time point label for this specimen denotes: baseline before first vaccination. This specimen consisted of peripheral blood, obtained on day 0 of AZD1222 vaccination. The receptors derive from an adult in good health.

The chain links TRBV11-3 to TRBJ2-3; maybe TRBD2 (6 bases). V lost 5 bases, J lost 5 bases, and 17 bases lay in between. This CDR3 has 15 residues. CDR1 is SGHNT, CDR2 YENEEA, per germline. CDR3: CASSPNGPGGDTQYF. CDR3 bases: TGTGCCAGCAGCCCCAATGGACCCGGGGGAGATACGCAGTATTTT.

The rearrangement uses TRBV6-5 and TRBJ2-7, with D possibly TRBD1 on 6 matching bases. The CDR3 totals 13 residues. The V end lost 8 bases, the J end lost 3 bases, and 14 bases lay between the germline ends. Germline lookup yields CDR1 MNHEY and CDR2 SVGAGI. CDR3 sequence reads: CASREQGFYEQYF. CDR3 coding DNA: TGTGCCAGCCGCGAACAGGGATTCTACGAGCAGTACTTC.

The V and J genes are TRBV27 and TRBJ1-3; D not resolved. CDR3 length equals 16 residues. Germline loops: CDR1 MNHEY, CDR2 SMNVEV (reference sequence). V lost 5 bases and J 1 base, leaving 15 bases between the germline ends. In DNA, the CDR3 is TGTGCCAGCAGTCCTGGGAGAGGGCGGTCTGGAAACACCATATATTTT. Protein: CASSPGRGRSGNTIYF.

The chain recombines TRBV18 with TRBJ2-1; D gene ambiguous. The CDR3 has 12 amino acids. From germline, CDR1 is KGHSH and CDR2 LQKENI. V shed 8 bases and J shed 6 bases, with 11 bases lying between them. CDR3 residues: CASPSGANEQFF. CDR3 DNA sequence: TGTGCCAGCCCCAGTGGTGCCAATGAGCAGTTCTTC.

This rearrangement joins TRBV19 to TRBJ2-1; no firm D call. The V end lost 3 bases, the J end lost 3 bases, and 3 bases lay between the germline ends. This CDR3 is built from 12 residues. CDR1 and CDR2 (germline): LNHDA, SQIVND (reference sequence). CDR3 protein: CASSMGYNEQFF. The DNA for the CDR3 is TGTGCCAGTAGTATGGGCTACAATGAGCAGTTCTTC.

This clone was detected once. The V and J genes are TRBV29-1 and TRBJ1-1; 10 nucleotides line up with TRBD1. V shed 1 base, J shed 0 bases, and the junction held 5 bases outside the gene matches. CDR1 is SQVTM, CDR2 ANQGSEA, per germline. The CDR3 has 16 residues. CDR3 DNA sequence: TGCAGCGTTGAAGTACCGGGACAGGGGTTGAACACTGAAGCTTTCTTT. It encodes CSVEVPGQGLNTEAFF. Drawing the rest from reference TRBV29-1 and TRBJ1-1, the complete variable domain is SAVISQKPSRDICQRGTSLTIQCQVDSQVTMMFWYRQQPGQSLTLIATANQGSEATYESGFVIDKFPISRPNLTFSTLTVSNMSPEDSSIYLCSVEVPGQGLNTEAFFGQGTRLTVV.

The chain recombines TRBV4-1 with TRBJ1-5, with 8 bases aligning to TRBD1. Germline CDR1 is MGHRA and CDR2 is YSYEKL. The V and J ends lost 6 bases and 4 bases, in that order; junction bases with no gene match: 8. The CDR3 extends over 15 amino acids. The CDR3 protein is CASSYAGGANQPQHF. The CDR3 nucleotides are TGCGCCAGCAGTTACGCAGGGGGCGCAAATCAGCCCCAGCATTTT.

The chain carries TRBV6-5 and TRBJ2-1; 13 bases map to TRBD2. This CDR3 region has 15 residues. The V segment lost 8 bases and the J segment 2 bases; nucleotides outside the gene matches: 3. CDR1 and CDR2 from the germline V gene are MNHEY and SVGAGI. Here the CDR3 DNA reads TGTGCCAGCGTTGGGACTAGCGGGACCTACAATGAGCAGTTCTTC. Protein: CASVGTSGTYNEQFF.

The genes are TRBV24-1 and TRBJ2-5; D tentatively reads TRBD1 or TRBD2 (5 bases each). The CDR3 consists of 14 residues. V gave up 1 base and J gave up 5 bases, with 10 bases separating them. Germline values: CDR1 KGHDR, CDR2 SFDVKD. CDR3 sequence (DNA): TGTGCCACCAGTGATTTTGTGGGGGATGAGACCCAGTACTTC. This codes for CATSDFVGDETQYF.

The rearrangement links TRBV3-1 (or the pseudogene TRBV3-2) to TRBJ2-7; no reliable D call. Trimming stripped 2 bases from V and 0 bases from J, with 5 bases between. The CDR3 is 13 residues long. CDR1 is LGHDT, CDR2 YNNKEL, per germline (reference sequence). As DNA, the CDR3 is TGTGCCAGCAGCCAACTGAGCTCCTACGAGCAGTACTTC. Protein: CASSQLSSYEQYF.

The chain is built from TRBV14 and TRBJ2-5; 7 bases are a match to TRBD2. The trim removed 4 bases at V and 3 bases at J, leaving 8 bases unmatched. The CDR3 is 15 amino acids. In germline, CDR1 is SGHDN, CDR2 FVKESK. The CDR3 reads CASSPKLGGKETQYF. The CDR3 DNA reads TGTGCCAGCAGCCCGAAACTGGGGGGGAAAGAGACCCAGTACTTC. The variable domain in full, with the rest retrieved from reference TRBV14 and TRBJ2-5, is EAGVTQFPSHSVIEKGQTVTLRCDPISGHDNLYWYRRVMGKEIKFLLHFVKESKQDESGMPNNRFLAERTGGTYSTLKVQPAELEDSGVYFCASSPKLGGKETQYFGPGTRLLVL.

The V call is TRBV5-1, the J call TRBJ2-1, with 12 nucleotides matching TRBD2. J gave up 4 bases and V 4 bases, and 6 bases lay outside the gene matches. The germline CDR1 and CDR2 sequences are SGHRS and YFSETQ. The CDR3 covers 16 residues. CDR3 DNA: TGCGCCAGCAGCGTATCTACTAGCGGGGGGTACAATGAGCAGTTCTTC. Its translation is CASSVSTSGGYNEQFF.

This chain uses TRBV7-9 with TRBJ1-5; a possible D gene is TRBD1 (6 bases). CDR3 length: 18 amino acids. Germline assignment: CDR1 SEHNR and CDR2 FQNEAQ (reference sequence). The V end lost 5 bases, the J end lost 3 bases, and 23 bases lay between the germline ends. The CDR3 loop reads CASSQRSLATGTNQPQHF. The CDR3 nucleotides are TGTGCCAGCAGCCAGAGGAGCTTAGCGACAGGTACCAATCAGCCCCAGCATTTT. The whole variable domain, remainder taken from reference TRBV7-9 and TRBJ1-5, is DTGVSQNPRHKITKRGQNVTFRCDPISEHNRLYWYRQTLGQGPEFLTYFQNEAQLEKSRLLSDRFSAERPKGSFSTLEIQRTEQGDSAMYLCASSQRSLATGTNQPQHFGDGTRLSIL.

The chain combines TRBV3-1 (or the pseudogene TRBV3-2) with TRBJ2-6; 7 bases fit TRBD1. CDR1 and CDR2 from the germline V gene are LGHDT and YNNKEL (reference sequence). This CDR3 contains 18 residues. V lost 1 base and J lost 1; bases outside the gene matches: 7. CDR3 protein: CASSQGWDSISGANVLTF. In DNA form, the CDR3 reads TGTGCCAGCAGCCAAGGGTGGGACAGCATATCTGGGGCCAACGTCCTGACTTTC.

The V gene is TRBV6-5, the J gene TRBJ2-1; 8 bases agree with TRBD2. There are 16 residues in the CDR3. Germline-derived CDR1 and CDR2 are MNHEY and SVGAGI. J gave up 6 bases and V 4 bases, and 11 bases lay outside the gene matches. The CDR3 nucleotides are TGTGCCAGCAGTTCCCAGCCGGGGGGGCCTCTCAATGAGCAGTTCTTC. Its translation is CASSSQPGGPLNEQFF.

The chain has TRBV5-6 and TRBJ2-7; 9 bases match TRBD2. This CDR3 is 15 amino acids long. The V segment lost 4 bases and the J segment 1 base; nucleotides outside the gene matches: 6. The germline V gene encodes CDR1 SGHDT and CDR2 YYEEEE. The CDR3 spells CASSVGLAGSYEQYF. CDR3 DNA: TGTGCCAGCAGCGTGGGACTAGCCGGATCCTACGAGCAGTACTTC.

The chain is built from TRBV4-1 and TRBJ2-5; unclear D gene. The CDR3 consists of 14 residues. Between the trimmed V and J ends, which lost 2 bases and 2 bases, there was a span of 9 bases. The germline CDR1 and CDR2 sequences are MGHRA and YSYEKL. The CDR3, as DNA: TGCGCCAGCAGCCAATCGGACCAGCAAGAGACCCAGTACTTC. This encodes CASSQSDQQETQYF.

The rearrangement links TRBV27 to TRBJ2-5, with 12 bases matching TRBD2. V lost 2 bases, J lost 4 bases, and 2 bases stayed unmatched. This CDR3 contains 15 residues. CDR1 MNHEY and CDR2 SMNVEV come from the germline V gene (reference sequence). CDR3 loop: CASSLRGLAGETQYF. CDR3 in DNA: TGTGCCAGCAGTTTACGGGGACTAGCGGGAGAGACCCAGTACTTC.